A selection of T cell receptor beta chains follows, all from one sample in a study of T cell repertoires in cytomegalovirus infection. TCRdb ran MiXCR on the reads and lists one entry per CDR3 protein. The sample includes about 740,000 distinct CDR3 sequences, 35% of them seen just once. The specimen sequenced was PBMCs. The receptor set was obtained from a human donor in good health (CMV status not recorded). Some clones in this sample may be carry-over from other donors' samples. CDR3s include the opening cysteine and the closing phenylalanine or tryptophan. A D gene is named only where the DNA matches it firmly. Expanded clones are given a class, and other clones once, few, many or no size at all.

V gene	D gene	clone size	CDR3 length	J gene	CDR3 protein	CDR3 DNA
TRBV7-3	.	few	16	TRBJ1-2	CASSLIMGGVNYGYTF	TGTGCCAGCAGCTTAATAATGGGGGGAGTTAACTATGGCTACACCTTC
TRBV7-2	TRBD1	.	15	TRBJ1-1	CASSLMGQGRTEAFF	TGTGCCAGCAGCTTAATGGGACAGGGAAGAACTGAAGCTTTCTTT
TRBV7-2	.	many	14	TRBJ2-2	CASSQLRQPGELFF	TGTGCCAGCAGTCAATTAAGACAGCCCGGGGAGCTGTTTTTT
TRBV12-3/TRBV12-4	.	.	15	TRBJ2-1	CASSPRAIEGNEQFF	TGTGCCAGCAGTCCCCGAGCAATAGAGGGCAATGAGCAGTTCTTC
TRBV6-5	.	.	13	TRBJ2-7	CASSYAGAFEQYF	TGTGCCAGCAGTTACGCAGGGGCGTTTGAGCAGTACTTC
TRBV11-2	TRBD2	few	20	TRBJ2-3	CASSQPETSGGGTSTDTQYF	TGTGCCAGCAGCCAGCCTGAGACTAGCGGGGGGGGTACTAGCACAGATACGCAGTATTTT
TRBV29-1	.	.	13	TRBJ2-7	CSFRGRRSFEQYF	TGCAGCTTCAGGGGCCGAAGGTCGTTCGAGCAGTACTTC
TRBV28	.	few	17	TRBJ2-3	CASRRLNLGGKTDTQYF	TGTGCCAGCAGACGCCTCAATTTAGGCGGTAAGACAGATACGCAGTATTTT
TRBV6-1	TRBD1	few	14	TRBJ2-7	CASSEVHRGYEQYF	TGTGCCAGCAGTGAAGTTCACAGGGGCTACGAGCAGTACTTC
TRBV27	TRBD2	.	16	TRBJ2-3	CASSLLSSGGPETQYF	TGTGCCAGCAGTTTACTCTCTAGCGGGGGGCCAGAGACGCAGTATTTT